The 30 T cell receptor beta chains in this list originate from one sample, sequenced in a study of yellow fever vaccine responses in identical twins. TCRdb used MiXCR to reprocess the RT-PCR reads, holding one entry per CDR3 protein. In the table there are about 1,700 distinct CDR3 sequences, around four fifths of which are singletons. This sample comprised T cells from blood (PBMCs), unsorted or a sorted subset (not recorded which), obtained before or after yellow fever vaccination (not recorded which). The receptors here all came from a woman under 30 who received the yellow fever vaccine.

This rearrangement joins TRBV20-1 to TRBJ2-1; weak D call: TRBD2 (5 bases). Trimming shortened V by 6 bases and J by 7 bases, and 19 bases separated the two germline ends. Germline loops: CDR1 DFQATT, CDR2 SNEGSKA (reference sequence). The CDR3 is 14 residues long. CDR3 sequence: CSAPTRKGQNEQFF. CDR3 nucleotides: TGCAGTGCCCCTACTAGGAAAGGTCAGAATGAGCAGTTCTTC.

The chain carries TRBV7-9 and TRBJ2-7; 7 bases match TRBD1. V shed 5 bases, J shed 1 base, and the junction held 11 bases outside the gene matches. CDR3 length: 16 residues. CDR1 SEHNR and CDR2 FQNEAQ come from the germline V gene (reference sequence). The CDR3 loop reads CASSKKTGQPSYEQYF. The CDR3 DNA sequence: TGTGCCAGCAGCAAGAAAACGGGACAGCCTTCCTACGAGCAGTACTTC.

This chain connects TRBV20-1 to TRBJ2-1; 12 positions match TRBD2. V shed 6 bases and J 4 bases; nucleotides not matched to a gene: 4. The CDR3 totals 14 residues. CDR1 and CDR2 (germline): DFQATT, SNEGSKA (reference sequence). CDR3 coding DNA: TGCAGTGCGTCCGGGACTAGCGGGTACAATGAGCAGTTCTTC. It encodes CSASGTSGYNEQFF.

The J gene is TRBJ2-7, the V gene TRBV7-2; 9 nucleotides line up with TRBD2. This CDR3 comprises 16 residues. Germline loops: CDR1 SGHTA, CDR2 FQGNSA. V dropped 4 bases and J dropped 5; count of bases not matched to a gene: 12. Here the CDR3 reads CASSSGAGGAWDEQYF. As DNA, the CDR3 is TGTGCCAGCAGCTCGGGGGCGGGGGGGGCCTGGGACGAGCAGTACTTC.

The V call is TRBV7-6, the J call TRBJ2-4; D could derive from TRBD1 or TRBD2 (7 bases each). Per the germline V gene, CDR1 is SGHVS and CDR2 is FNYEAQ. Trimming took 5 bases from V and 6 from J, leaving 17 bases between them. The CDR3 is 15 amino acids. The CDR3 spells CASSPHRGGGNIQYF. The DNA of the CDR3 is TGTGCCAGCAGCCCCCACAGGGGCGGGGGAAACATTCAGTACTTC.

This rearrangement joins TRBV5-4 to TRBJ2-5; the D gene is possibly TRBD1 (6 bases). The CDR3 length is 16 residues. The V gene lost 0 bases and the J gene lost 1 base, with 13 bases spanning the gap. Germline V lookup: CDR1 SGHNT, CDR2 YYREEE (reference sequence). This CDR3 reads CASSLGPTGFQETQYF. The CDR3 bases are TGTGCCAGCAGCTTGGGCCCCACAGGGTTCCAAGAGACCCAGTACTTC.

This chain uses TRBV18 with TRBJ2-3; 9 nucleotides line up with TRBD1. Germline CDR1 reads KGHSH; CDR2 reads LQKENI. This CDR3 is 17 amino acids long. Trimming took 3 bases from V and 4 from J; bases not matched to a gene: 11. The CDR3 DNA follows: TGTGCCAGCTCACCGGTACCTGTCGGGACAGGGCCAGATACGCAGTATTTT. The encoded protein is CASSPVPVGTGPDTQYF.

The chain combines TRBV20-1 with TRBJ2-1, with 8 bases identical to TRBD2. Looked up from germline, CDR1 is DFQATT and CDR2 is SNEGSKA (reference sequence). This CDR3 has 13 amino acids. V lost 6 bases, J lost 8 bases, and 9 bases stayed unmatched. CDR3 loop: CSAPSGSLDEQFF. The CDR3 DNA is TGCAGTGCCCCAAGCGGGAGTCTCGATGAGCAGTTCTTC.

The V and J genes are TRBV15 and TRBJ1-1; 10 bases align to TRBD1. Germline assignment: CDR1 LNHNV and CDR2 YYDKDF (reference sequence). V shed 4 bases and J 5 bases; nucleotides not matched to a gene: 4. There are 14 residues in the CDR3. The CDR3 loop is CATSTGQGTTEAFF. The CDR3 DNA reads as TGTGCCACCAGCACGGGACAGGGGACGACTGAAGCTTTCTTT.

This CDR3 reads CASSQDDRTIYGYTF. CDR3 DNA: TGCGCCAGCAGTCAAGACGACAGGACCATCTATGGCTACACCTTC. The V and J genes are TRBV23-1 and TRBJ1-2, with D perhaps matching TRBD1 (6 bases). TRBV23-1 is flagged as an ORF with uncertain function. V was clipped by 2 bases and J by 4 bases, with 14 bases between them. The CDR3 has 15 amino acids.

This clonotype was recorded a few times. This chain links TRBV2 with TRBJ2-3; possibly TRBD1 for D (5 bases). The CDR3 is 13 amino acids. V was clipped by 6 bases and J by 2 bases, with 9 bases between them. In germline, CDR1 is SNHLY, CDR2 FYNNEI. CDR3 amino acids: CASRSDNTDTQYF. The DNA for the CDR3 is TGTGCCAGCAGGTCGGACAACACAGATACGCAGTATTTT. The variable domain in full, completed from reference TRBV2 and TRBJ2-3, reads EPEVTQTPSHQVTQMGQEVILRCVPISNHLYFYWYRQILGQKVEFLVSFYNNEISEKSEIFDDQFSVERPDGSNFTLKIRSTKLEDSAMYFCASRSDNTDTQYFGPGTRLTVL.

This sequence joins TRBV9 and TRBJ1-1, with D possibly TRBD1 on 6 matching bases. The germline gives CDR1 SGDLS, CDR2 YYNGEE. Trimming cost V 4 bases and J 1 base, with 14 bases left between them. The CDR3 is made up of 15 amino acids. The CDR3 DNA sequence: TGTGCCAGCAGCCCCCAAGGGGGGAAGAACACTGAAGCTTTCTTT. Protein product: CASSPQGGKNTEAFF.

In its sample, this clonotype was seen once. The J gene is TRBJ2-4, the V gene TRBV11-2; D may be TRBD1 (5 bases). The CDR3 consists of 15 residues. Germline V gene data show CDR1 as SGHAT and CDR2 as FQNNGV. With 1 base removed from V and 3 bases from J, the gap between germline ends came to 10 bases. The CDR3 sequence is CASSLGQSGKNIQYF. CDR3 coding DNA: TGTGCCAGCAGCTTAGGACAGTCGGGCAAAAACATTCAGTACTTC.

The V gene is TRBV7-3, the J gene TRBJ2-1; 8 nucleotides agree with TRBD2. Losses at the gene ends were 1 base for V and 4 bases for J; bases not matched to a gene: 6. The CDR3 loop spans 16 amino acids. The germline gives CDR1 SGHTA, CDR2 FQGTGA. The CDR3: CASSLILSSGYNEQFF. In DNA, the CDR3 is TGTGCCAGCAGCTTAATATTGTCTAGCGGGTACAATGAGCAGTTCTTC.

This clonotype was counted a few times. The rearrangement links TRBV6-5 to TRBJ2-1; TRBD2 aligns across 7 bases. In germline, CDR1 is MNHEY, CDR2 SVGAGI. V was clipped by 4 bases and J by 8 bases; unmatched bases: 17. The length of the CDR3 is 17 residues. The CDR3 loop is CASSSLSRGGPRDEQFF. DNA for the CDR3: TGTGCCAGCAGTTCCCTCTCCCGGGGAGGGCCCCGAGATGAGCAGTTCTTC.

The gene calls are TRBV27 and TRBJ1-2; 7 bases line up with TRBD1. Germline V gene data show CDR1 as MNHEY and CDR2 as SMNVEV (reference sequence). The CDR3 consists of 14 residues. Trimming at V came to 6 bases and at J to 2 bases, leaving 6 bases not matched to a gene. The CDR3 sequence: CASSRGTVNYGYTF. The CDR3 nucleotides read TGTGCCAGCAGCCGTGGGACAGTCAACTATGGCTACACCTTC.

This clonotype was picked up one time. The rearrangement uses TRBV4-3 and TRBJ1-5; weak D call: TRBD1 (5 bases). The CDR3 totals 15 residues. The V end was cut by 0 bases, the J end by 4 bases, with 10 bases between. CDR1 and CDR2 (germline): LGHNA, YSLEER. The CDR3 sequence: CASSQDLDSNQPQHF. In DNA, the CDR3 is TGCGCCAGCAGCCAAGATCTAGACAGTAATCAGCCCCAGCATTTT.

Only one count was recorded for this clonotype. The chain couples TRBV3-1 to TRBJ2-1, with D tentatively TRBD1 or TRBD2 (5 bases each). Per germline, CDR1 LGHDT and CDR2 YNNKEL (reference sequence). The CDR3 is 13 residues long. The V end was cut by 3 bases, the J end by 3 bases, with 6 bases between. CDR3 nucleotide sequence: TGTGCCAGCAGCCAGGGGGTCTACAATGAGCAGTTCTTC. This encodes CASSQGVYNEQFF.

The chain joins TRBV5-1 to TRBJ2-1; 7 bases are a match to TRBD1. Germline V gives CDR1 SGHRS, CDR2 YFSETQ. With V trimmed by 2 bases and J by 4 bases, 9 bases remained unmatched. This CDR3 has 16 amino acids. The CDR3 coding sequence is TGCGCCAGCAGCTTCCCCACAGGGGCGGGTTACAATGAGCAGTTCTTC. Protein sequence: CASSFPTGAGYNEQFF.

The gene calls are TRBV28 and TRBJ2-5, with D hard to call. The CDR3 is made up of 14 amino acids. V dropped 4 bases and J dropped 1 base, with 10 bases sitting between them. Germline values: CDR1 MDHEN, CDR2 SYDVKM. DNA for the CDR3: TGTGCCAGCAGTTCCTCAGAGACCCAAGAGACCCAGTACTTC. Amino acid sequence: CASSSSETQETQYF.

The chain uses TRBV5-5 and TRBJ2-3; 7 bases align to TRBD1. Germline-derived CDR1 and CDR2 are SGHKS and YYEKEE (reference sequence). After removal of 0 bases from V and 4 bases from J, the junction contained 8 bases not matched to a gene. This CDR3 is 16 amino acids long. This CDR3 is CASSLGQGKVADTQYF. CDR3 nucleotides: TGTGCCAGCAGCTTGGGACAGGGTAAGGTCGCAGATACGCAGTATTTT.

Only a few counts were recorded for this clonotype. This chain connects TRBV2 to TRBJ1-1; D is perhaps TRBD1 (6 bases). CDR3 length: 15 residues. V was trimmed by 7 bases and J by 6 bases, leaving 21 bases between them. Germline V gives CDR1 SNHLY, CDR2 FYNNEI. Written as DNA, the CDR3 is TGTGCCAGCATGAGGGAAAAAATCGGACAGTCTGAAGCTTTCTTT. Residues: CASMREKIGQSEAFF. The variable domain in full, completed from reference TRBV2 and TRBJ1-1, reads EPEVTQTPSHQVTQMGQEVILRCVPISNHLYFYWYRQILGQKVEFLVSFYNNEISEKSEIFDDQFSVERPDGSNFTLKIRSTKLEDSAMYFCASMREKIGQSEAFFGQGTRLTVV.

The chain links TRBV27 to TRBJ2-7, with TRBD1 as a possible D gene (6 bases). The CDR3 has 17 residues. From germline, CDR1 is MNHEY and CDR2 SMNVEV (reference sequence). Trimming removed 3 bases from V and 0 bases from J, with 18 bases in between. The DNA for the CDR3 is TGTGCCAGCAGTTTCCGACCCCAGACAGGTATCTCCTACGAGCAGTACTTC. It yields the protein CASSFRPQTGISYEQYF.

The chain links TRBV29-1 to TRBJ2-3, with TRBD1 matching over 8 bases. Per the germline V gene, CDR1 is SQVTM and CDR2 is ANQGSEA. CDR3 size: 13 residues. The ends lost 6 bases at V and 4 bases at J; junction bases unmatched: 6. In DNA form, the CDR3 reads TGCAGCGTGGATGGACAGGGCTCAGATACGCAGTATTTT. Amino acid sequence: CSVDGQGSDTQYF.

The chain couples TRBV4-3 to TRBJ2-3; perhaps TRBD2 as D (6 bases). V lost 1 base and J lost 1, with 12 bases in between. Germline V gene sequence: CDR1 LGHNA, CDR2 YSLEER. The CDR3 length is 16 residues. The CDR3 DNA follows: TGCGCCAGCAGCCAAGCGTTGGGGGGAGGCACAGATACGCAGTATTTT. Its protein product is CASSQALGGGTDTQYF.

The rearrangement links TRBV6-1 to TRBJ1-2; D is perhaps TRBD1 (5 bases). The CDR3 has 12 amino acids. The V gene's germline CDR1 is MNHNS and CDR2 SASEGT. Trimming shortened V by 4 bases and J by 6 bases, and 9 bases separated the two germline ends. CDR3 protein: CASSAQGNGYTF. The CDR3 DNA reads as TGTGCCAGCAGTGCGCAGGGTAATGGCTACACCTTC.

The CDR3 DNA reads as TGTGCCACCCAGTTGAACTACGAGCAGTACTTC. It translates to CATQLNYEQYF. The chain joins TRBV10-3 to TRBJ2-7; D is ambiguous. V lost 10 bases to trimming and J lost 3 bases, with 10 bases between them. The germline V gene encodes CDR1 ENHRY and CDR2 SYGVKD. The CDR3 loop spans 11 amino acids.

In its sample, this clonotype was seen once. The rearrangement joins TRBV6-1 to TRBJ2-3; TRBD2 might be the D (6 bases). The V and J ends lost 5 bases and 0 bases respectively, with 6 bases between them. This CDR3 is 13 amino acids long. Per the germline V gene, CDR1 is MNHNS and CDR2 is SASEGT. The CDR3 DNA is TGTGCCAGCAGTAGCGGGAGCACAGATACGCAGTATTTT. This gives the protein CASSSGSTDTQYF.

The rearrangement joins TRBV5-1 to TRBJ1-5; 8 bases align to TRBD1. The V segment lost 4 bases and the J segment 6 bases; nucleotides outside the gene matches: 12. Germline V lookup: CDR1 SGHRS, CDR2 YFSETQ. CDR3 length equals 16 residues. In DNA, the CDR3 is TGCGCCAGCAGCCCTGGACAGGGCCATCCCCTTCAGCCCCAGCATTTT. It yields the protein CASSPGQGHPLQPQHF.

In DNA, the CDR3 is TGTGCCAGCAGCCCCCCTGGACAGGGCCTTATCAATGAGCAGTTCTTC. Translated, it gives CASSPPGQGLINEQFF. The chain employs TRBV11-3 and TRBJ2-1; 8 bases match TRBD1. V gave up 5 bases and J gave up 6 bases; unmatched junction bases: 12. Germline loops: CDR1 SGHNT, CDR2 YENEEA. The CDR3 spans 16 residues.